The 27 T cell receptor beta chains in this list originate from one sample, sequenced in a study of blood T cell repertoires in COVID-19. Measured with immunoSEQ multiplex PCR; TCRdb has only the in-frame clones, and not every one. The table lists some 220,000 clones, 83% of them singletons. The sequenced sample was peripheral blood. These receptors all stem from a human donor in a cohort sampled during active COVID-19.

V usage is TRBV19 and J usage is TRBJ2-5, with 8 bases lining up with TRBD1. Germline V lookup: CDR1 LNHDA, CDR2 SQIVND (reference sequence). After removal of 2 bases from V and 5 bases from J, the junction contained 7 bases not matched to a gene. The CDR3 consists of 15 residues. CDR3 DNA sequence: TGTGCCAGTAGTATACAGGGGGACAGGTGGGAGACCCAGTACTTC. Translation gives CASSIQGDRWETQYF.

The rearrangement uses TRBV18 and TRBJ2-7; 8 bases match TRBD1. CDR1 and CDR2 (germline): KGHSH, LQKENI. This CDR3 region has 16 residues. V dropped 3 bases and J dropped 0; count of bases not matched to a gene: 7. In DNA, the CDR3 is TGTGCCAGCTCACCGGTGACAGGGGACAGCTCCTACGAGCAGTACTTC. This gives the protein CASSPVTGDSSYEQYF.

This clone was counted between two and nine times. The chain uses TRBV25-1 and TRBJ2-7; D remains ambiguous. CDR3 length equals 11 residues. CDR1 and CDR2 (germline): MGHDK, SYGVNS. The ends were cut back, 6 bases at V and 4 bases at J, with 7 bases in the middle. This CDR3 is CASRERYEQYF. CDR3 DNA sequence: TGTGCCAGCAGGGAACGGTACGAGCAGTACTTC.

V is TRBV18 and J is TRBJ1-2, with TRBD1 matching over 10 bases. CDR3 length: 17 residues. Losses at the gene ends were 3 bases for V and 0 bases for J; bases not matched to a gene: 7. Germline V gene lookup returns CDR1 KGHSH and CDR2 LQKENI. The CDR3 here is CASSPGTGALPNYGYTF. The CDR3 DNA sequence: TGTGCCAGCTCACCCGGGACAGGGGCCCTGCCTAACTATGGCTACACCTTC.

The chain has TRBV2 and TRBJ2-5, with TRBD2 identical over 14 bases. Germline loops: CDR1 SNHLY, CDR2 FYNNEI. CDR3 length: 15 residues. After removal of 4 bases from V and 5 bases from J, the junction contained 3 bases not matched to a gene. CDR3 residues: CASSGTSGRLETQYF. In DNA form, the CDR3 reads TGTGCCAGCAGTGGGACTAGCGGGAGGTTGGAGACCCAGTACTTC.

The J gene is TRBJ1-2, the V gene TRBV30, with D possibly being TRBD1 (5 bases). The germline CDR1 and CDR2 sequences are GTSNPN and SVGIG (reference sequence). This CDR3 has 11 residues. V lost 6 bases to trimming and J lost 8 bases, with 13 bases between them. The DNA of the CDR3 is TGTGCCTGCCCAGGGCGCTGGGGCTACACCTTC. Residues: CACPGRWGYTF.

This clone came up a few times. The chain links TRBV20-1 to TRBJ1-1; D is ambiguous. With 6 bases removed from V and 5 bases from J, the gap between germline ends came to 10 bases. Germline V gene lookup returns CDR1 DFQATT and CDR2 SNEGSKA (reference sequence). This CDR3 comprises 11 residues. The CDR3 DNA sequence: TGCAGTGCCCAACCGGGGACTGAAGCTTTCTTT. Translating it yields CSAQPGTEAFF.

This chain uses TRBV5-1 with TRBJ2-7; D ambiguous. V lost 0 bases and J lost 0, with 7 bases in between. In germline, CDR1 is SGHRS, CDR2 YFSETQ. The CDR3 runs to 14 residues. The CDR3 DNA sequence: TGCGCCAGCAGCTTGGATGCCAGCTCCTACGAGCAGTACTTC. It yields the protein CASSLDASSYEQYF.

CDR3 bases: TGTGCCAGCAGACCTACAGGGGCGTCTAATGAAAAACTGTTTTTT. Amino acids: CASRPTGASNEKLFF. The V and J genes are TRBV28 and TRBJ1-4; TRBD1 aligns across 7 bases. J lost 3 bases, V lost 6 bases, and 7 bases had no gene match. In germline, CDR1 is MDHEN, CDR2 SYDVKM. The length of the CDR3 is 15 residues.

In DNA form, the CDR3 reads TGTGCCAGCAGCTTAGTCCAGGACGGGGCTGAAGCTTTCTTT. It codes for CASSLVQDGAEAFF. This chain links TRBV7-9 with TRBJ1-1; D gene uncertain. The germline V gene encodes CDR1 SEHNR and CDR2 FQNEAQ (reference sequence). The CDR3 length is 14 residues. V lost 1 base to trimming and J lost 6 bases, with 12 bases between them. Drawing the rest from reference TRBV7-9 and TRBJ1-1, the complete variable domain is DTGVSQNPRHKITKRGQNVTFRCDPISEHNRLYWYRQTLGQGPEFLTYFQNEAQLEKSRLLSDRFSAERPKGSFSTLEIQRTEQGDSAMYLCASSLVQDGAEAFFGQGTRLTVV.

The rearrangement joins TRBV28 to TRBJ2-3; 7 bases map to TRBD2. The CDR3 has 14 residues. V lost 7 bases to trimming and J lost 4 bases; unmatched junction nucleotides: 8. Germline V gene sequence: CDR1 MDHEN, CDR2 SYDVKM. The CDR3 sequence: CASNGGGSADTQYF. The CDR3, as DNA: TGTGCCAGCAACGGCGGCGGGAGCGCAGATACGCAGTATTTT.

The gene calls are TRBV30 and TRBJ1-1, with D unresolved. There are 11 residues in the CDR3. Between the trimmed V and J ends, which lost 6 bases and 3 bases, there was a span of 8 bases. The V gene's germline CDR1 is GTSNPN and CDR2 SVGIG (reference sequence). CDR3 in amino acids: CACPTDTEAFF. The CDR3 DNA reads TGTGCCTGCCCCACGGACACTGAAGCTTTCTTT.

This chain connects TRBV19 to TRBJ2-3; TRBD1 might be the D (6 bases). V lost 9 bases to trimming and J lost 0 bases, with 13 bases between them. This CDR3 comprises 14 residues. Germline CDR1 reads LNHDA; CDR2 reads SQIVND (reference sequence). CDR3 in amino acids: CASTRDKSTDTQYF. The CDR3 nucleotides are TGTGCCAGCACCCGGGACAAAAGCACAGATACGCAGTATTTT.

CDR3: CASMPTGGSYNEQFF. CDR3 coding DNA: TGTGCCAGCATGCCCACAGGGGGCTCCTACAATGAGCAGTTCTTC. The chain couples TRBV2 to TRBJ2-1, with 8 bases aligning to TRBD1. J gave up 0 bases and V 7 bases, and 5 bases lay outside the gene matches. Germline assignment: CDR1 SNHLY and CDR2 FYNNEI. The CDR3 runs 15 residues. Combining the CDR3 with reference TRBV2 and TRBJ2-1 gives the whole variable domain EPEVTQTPSHQVTQMGQEVILRCVPISNHLYFYWYRQILGQKVEFLVSFYNNEISEKSEIFDDQFSVERPDGSNFTLKIRSTKLEDSAMYFCASMPTGGSYNEQFFGPGTRLTVL.

Only a few counts were recorded for this clone. J is TRBJ1-5 and V is TRBV27; 9 bases are shared with TRBD1. Germline V gene data show CDR1 as MNHEY and CDR2 as SMNVEV (reference sequence). The J segment lost 4 bases and the V segment lost 6 bases, leaving 10 bases of the junction unmatched. The CDR3 loop spans 16 amino acids. The CDR3 here is CASRAPGTGKNQPQHF. Here the CDR3 DNA reads TGTGCCAGCAGAGCCCCCGGGACAGGGAAGAATCAGCCCCAGCATTTT.

The V and J genes are TRBV7-6 and TRBJ2-2, with 12 positions matching TRBD2. Trimming removed 4 bases from V and 5 bases from J; junction bases left unmatched: 20. From germline, CDR1 is SGHVS and CDR2 FNYEAQ. The CDR3 loop spans 21 amino acids. CDR3 sequence reads: CASSSTLPSSGRARLTGELFF. The CDR3 nucleotides are TGTGCCAGCAGCTCTACTCTACCCTCTAGCGGGAGGGCCAGGTTAACCGGGGAGCTGTTTTTT.

V and J are TRBV11-3 and TRBJ2-1; TRBD2 agrees at 8 bases. V trimming: 3 bases; J trimming: 8 bases; junction bases outside the gene matches: 9. CDR3 length: 15 amino acids. Germline lookup yields CDR1 SGHNT and CDR2 YENEEA. Here the CDR3 DNA reads TGTGCCAGCAGCTTGGGCGGGGGGCCCGTCGATGAGCAGTTCTTC. It translates to CASSLGGGPVDEQFF.

This chain links TRBV7-9 with TRBJ2-1; the D gene is possibly TRBD2 (6 bases). Trimming stripped 1 base from V and 7 bases from J, with 14 bases between. The CDR3 has 15 amino acids. The germline V gene encodes CDR1 SEHNR and CDR2 FQNEAQ (reference sequence). The CDR3 region is CASSLDGSLWNEQFF. Here the CDR3 DNA reads TGTGCCAGCAGCTTAGACGGGAGCTTATGGAATGAGCAGTTCTTC.

The count of this clone is one. The rearrangement uses TRBV5-1 and TRBJ2-7; the match to TRBD1 covers 9 bases. Germline V gene lookup returns CDR1 SGHRS and CDR2 YFSETQ. CDR3 length: 14 residues. J gave up 5 bases and V 4 bases, and 7 bases lay outside the gene matches. CDR3 amino acids: CASSRTGTGNEQYF. The CDR3 DNA is TGCGCCAGCAGCCGAACCGGGACAGGGAACGAGCAGTACTTC. The complete variable domain, with remaining parts taken from reference TRBV5-1 and TRBJ2-7, reads KAGVTQTPRYLIKTRGQQVTLSCSPISGHRSVSWYQQTPGQGLQFLFEYFSETQRNKGNFPGRFSGRQFSNSRSEMNVSTLELGDSALYLCASSRTGTGNEQYFGPGTRLTVT.

The chain joins TRBV24-1 to TRBJ2-1; 7 positions match TRBD1. V was pared by 5 bases and J by 1 base, with 4 bases of the junction left unmatched. This CDR3 comprises 15 residues. Germline loops: CDR1 KGHDR, CDR2 SFDVKD. CDR3: CATSGDRDSYNEQFF. CDR3 in DNA: TGTGCCACCAGTGGCGACAGGGATTCCTACAATGAGCAGTTCTTC.

Here the CDR3 reads CASSPSGQGLGEAFF. In DNA form, the CDR3 reads TGTGCCAGCAGCCCTTCGGGACAGGGGTTAGGTGAAGCTTTCTTT. The chain carries TRBV28 and TRBJ1-1; 10 nucleotides line up with TRBD1. The CDR3 covers 15 residues. Trimming took 6 bases from V and 7 from J; bases not matched to a gene: 11. Germline V gene sequence: CDR1 MDHEN, CDR2 SYDVKM.

The chain recombines TRBV14 with TRBJ2-7; TRBD2 matches 7 bases. Germline V CDR1 and CDR2: SGHDN, FVKESK. There are 12 residues in the CDR3. The V and J ends lost 4 bases and 8 bases, in that order; junction bases with no gene match: 5. CDR3 in amino acids: CASSPPSGKQYF. In DNA form, the CDR3 reads TGTGCCAGCAGCCCTCCTAGCGGCAAGCAGTACTTC.

For the CDR3, the DNA is TGTGCCAGCAGCTCCGACACCCCGCTCGAGCAGTACTTC. Amino acid sequence: CASSSDTPLEQYF. This rearrangement joins TRBV11-2 to TRBJ2-7; no firm D call. Germline assignment: CDR1 SGHAT and CDR2 FQNNGV. With 4 bases removed from V and 6 bases from J, the gap between germline ends came to 13 bases. CDR3 length: 13 residues. Variable domain in full (rest from reference TRBV11-2 and TRBJ2-7): EAGVAQSPRYKIIEKRQSVAFWCNPISGHATLYWYQQILGQGPKLLIQFQNNGVVDDSQLPKDRFSAERLKGVDSTLKIQPAKLEDSAVYLCASSSDTPLEQYFGPGTRLTVT.

The chain couples TRBV2 to TRBJ2-1, with D tentatively TRBD2 (7 bases). The CDR3 runs to 13 residues. CDR1 is SNHLY and CDR2 is FYNNEI in the germline V gene. Deletions cut 7 bases from V and 10 bases from J, with 17 bases between. The CDR3 DNA reads as TGTGCCAGCAATCGGGGGGCCGGGTCGGAGCAGTTCTTC. Amino acids: CASNRGAGSEQFF.

The gene calls are TRBV9 and TRBJ2-1; 14 nucleotides line up with TRBD2. There are 16 residues in the CDR3. Trimming cost V 4 bases and J 9 bases; bases outside gene matches: 9. The germline V gene has CDR1 SGDLS and CDR2 YYNGEE. CDR3 in amino acids: CASSRLAGGNLIEQFF. The DNA of the CDR3 is TGTGCCAGCAGCCGACTAGCGGGGGGGAACCTCATTGAGCAGTTCTTC.

The gene calls are TRBV21-1 and TRBJ1-5. TRBV21-1 counts as a pseudogene. CDR3 length: 19 residues. For the CDR3, the DNA is TGTGCCAGCAGCAAATGGGAACAGGAGGGCAGATATAGCAATCAGCCCCAGCATTTT. It codes for CASSKWEQEGRYSNQPQHF.

This chain uses TRBV6-1 with TRBJ1-4, with D tentatively TRBD1 (6 bases). The CDR3 totals 17 residues. V was clipped by 4 bases and J by 0 bases, with 15 bases between them. Germline V gives CDR1 MNHNS, CDR2 SASEGT. This CDR3 reads CASSGTGRTATNEKLFF. In DNA form, the CDR3 reads TGTGCCAGCAGTGGTACAGGGAGAACAGCAACTAATGAAAAACTGTTTTTT.